The 30 T cell receptor beta chains below all came from one sample that was sequenced in a study of beta chain features in type 1 diabetes. Their specific antigens are unknown. Study-wide points: Shorter TCRB CDR3s, moderately but significantly so, were found in Type 1 diabetes patients in all four CD4+ subsets.

The entirety of the isolated RNA underwent reverse transcription, so expressed TCRB transcripts were sequenced. Profiled with immunoSEQ multiplex PCR; TCRdb holds only in-frame clones, not every one. The sample consists of 300,000 to 350,000 clones, roughly 14% of them appearing once. The specimen was naive CD4+ T cells from blood. The receptors were sampled from a woman between 18 and 29 years old with type 1 diabetes.

This clone was picked up a small number of times. The rearrangement uses TRBV29-1 and TRBJ1-2, with unresolved D. V dropped 4 bases and J dropped 9 bases, with 12 bases sitting between them. Germline lookup yields CDR1 SQVTM and CDR2 ANQGSEA. The CDR3 runs to 11 residues. CDR3 in amino acids: CSVVVVPSYTF. The CDR3 DNA reads as TGCAGCGTTGTTGTAGTCCCGAGCTACACCTTC.

The gene calls are TRBV5-1 and TRBJ2-7, with 11 bases fitting TRBD2. V lost 7 bases and J lost 3; bases outside the gene matches: 6. Looked up from germline, CDR1 is SGHRS and CDR2 is YFSETQ. The CDR3 is 14 residues long. CDR3 amino acids: CASQIGTSGYEQYF. The CDR3 nucleotides read TGCGCCAGCCAGATCGGGACTAGCGGCTACGAGCAGTACTTC.

This clone occurred a few times. The chain has TRBV11-2 and TRBJ2-3, with 7 bases that match TRBD2. After removal of 1 base from V and 2 bases from J, the junction contained 12 bases not matched to a gene. CDR3 size: 18 residues. The germline V gene has CDR1 SGHAT and CDR2 FQNNGV. CDR3 nucleotides: TGTGCCAGCAGCTTAGGGGCGTCTAGCGGTCGGTACACAGATACGCAGTATTTT. Translated: CASSLGASSGRYTDTQYF.

The chain recombines TRBV4-3 with TRBJ2-2; TRBD1 matches at 9 bases. V lost 4 bases, J lost 4 bases, and 10 bases stayed unmatched. This CDR3 is built from 17 residues. Germline V gene lookup returns CDR1 LGHNA and CDR2 YSLEER. The CDR3 DNA reads as TGCGCCAGCAGCCGTACAGGACAGGGGCTGGGCACCGGGGAGCTGTTTTTT. It is translated as CASSRTGQGLGTGELFF.

The V gene is TRBV10-3, the J gene TRBJ1-2, with 7 bases identical to TRBD1. Germline V CDR1 and CDR2: ENHRY, SYGVKD. CDR3 length: 13 residues. V lost 2 bases and J lost 5; bases outside the gene matches: 2. CDR3 sequence reads: CAISEGQEYGYTF. CDR3 sequence (DNA): TGTGCCATCAGTGAGGGACAGGAATATGGCTACACCTTC.

In this sample, this clone turned up a few times. The chain employs TRBV6-5 and TRBJ2-5, with 7 bases that match TRBD2. The J call is doubtful: the DNA matches TRBJ2-7 better. The CDR3 has 15 amino acids. Germline-derived CDR1 and CDR2 are MNHEY and SVGAGI. The CDR3 sequence: CASSYSTGGSYEQYF. The CDR3 DNA sequence: TGTGCCAGCAGTTACTCCACGGGCGGGAGCTACGAGCAGTACTTC.

J is TRBJ2-1 and V is TRBV5-1; no clear D. Trimming stripped 0 bases from V and 0 bases from J, with 7 bases between. Germline lookup yields CDR1 SGHRS and CDR2 YFSETQ. CDR3 length: 15 residues. The CDR3 sequence: CASSLETGSYNEQFF. The CDR3 nucleotides are TGCGCCAGCAGCTTGGAGACGGGCTCCTACAATGAGCAGTTCTTC. Full variable domain (outside the CDR3, taken from reference TRBV5-1 and TRBJ2-1): KAGVTQTPRYLIKTRGQQVTLSCSPISGHRSVSWYQQTPGQGLQFLFEYFSETQRNKGNFPGRFSGRQFSNSRSEMNVSTLELGDSALYLCASSLETGSYNEQFFGPGTRLTVL.

Only a few counts were recorded for this clone. CDR3 residues: CASSWTGTGELFF. In nucleotides, the CDR3 is TGTGCCAGCAGCTGGACAGGCACCGGGGAGCTGTTTTTT. The V and J genes are TRBV7-9 and TRBJ2-2; 7 nucleotides align to TRBD1. The CDR3 has 13 amino acids. The germline V gene encodes CDR1 SEHNR and CDR2 FQNEAQ (reference sequence). Unmatched junction bases numbered 0, after V lost 4 bases and J lost 4 bases.

The chain is built from TRBV6-5 and TRBJ1-2, with 7 bases lining up with TRBD1. V gave up 6 bases and J gave up 0 bases; unmatched junction bases: 4. The CDR3 sequence is 14 residues long. Germline-derived CDR1 and CDR2 are MNHEY and SVGAGI. DNA of the CDR3: TGTGCCAGCAGCTCGACAGGGACTAACTATGGCTACACCTTC. Translation gives CASSSTGTNYGYTF.

A few counts support this clone. The junction and the germline gene differ at one end; a read error may be behind it. V is TRBV29-1 and J is TRBJ2-5; TRBD1 agrees at 8 bases. This CDR3 spans 12 amino acids. Germline V gene data show CDR1 as SQVTM and CDR2 as ANQGSEA. Here the CDR3 reads CSVRQGQGTQYF. The CDR3 DNA is TGCAGCGTCCGACAGGGGCAAGGGACCCAGTACTTC. Together with reference TRBV29-1 and TRBJ2-5, the CDR3 gives the full variable domain: SAVISQKPSRDICQRGTSLTIQCQVDSQVTMMFWYRQQPGQSLTLIATANQGSEATYESGFVIDKFPISRPNLTFSTLTVSNMSPEDSSIYLCSVRQGQGTQYFGPGTRLLVL.

This rearrangement joins TRBV29-1 to TRBJ1-1; 8 nucleotides line up with TRBD1. CDR3 length equals 13 residues. Germline V gives CDR1 SQVTM, CDR2 ANQGSEA. Trimming took 4 bases from V and 2 from J; bases not matched to a gene: 3. The DNA of the CDR3 is TGCAGCGTTGCCAGGGGGCTAAACACTGAAGCTTTCTTT. This encodes CSVARGLNTEAFF.

The chain has TRBV6-6 and TRBJ2-7; 8 nucleotides match TRBD2. CDR1 and CDR2 (germline): MNHNY, SVGAGI (reference sequence). With 0 bases clipped from V and 5 bases from J, the junction kept 6 bases outside the gene matches. The CDR3 has 15 residues. The CDR3 nucleotides read TGTGCCAGCAGTTACTCCACGGGAGGGCTCCACGAGCAGTACTTC. Its protein is CASSYSTGGLHEQYF.

This clone was counted a few times. Written as DNA, the CDR3 is TGTGCCAGTAGTATCCTCTACAATGAGCAGTTCTTC. It specifies CASSILYNEQFF. V and J are TRBV19 and TRBJ2-1; D not certain. With 3 bases removed from V and 3 bases from J, the gap between germline ends came to 3 bases. This CDR3 comprises 12 residues. CDR1 is LNHDA, CDR2 SQIVND, per germline (reference sequence).

The chain links TRBV18 to TRBJ2-7; 11 bases match TRBD1. V gave up 6 bases and J gave up 3 bases; unmatched junction bases: 7. The CDR3 contains 15 residues. Per germline, CDR1 KGHSH and CDR2 LQKENI. The DNA for the CDR3 is TGTGCCAGCTCGCAGGGGGGACAGGGGGGCTACGAGCAGTACTTC. Translation gives CASSQGGQGGYEQYF.

This clone was picked up a small number of times. The chain couples TRBV27 to TRBJ1-1; weak D call: TRBD1 (6 bases). CDR1 and CDR2 from the germline V gene are MNHEY and SMNVEV (reference sequence). The CDR3 totals 15 residues. Deletions cut 5 bases from V and 4 bases from J, with 17 bases between. The CDR3 DNA reads as TGTGCCAGCAGTGAACAGGGTAAGGGTTCCACTGAAGCTTTCTTT. Translated: CASSEQGKGSTEAFF.

Of note for this clone: Other nucleotide sequences from this sample produce the same CDR3. The gene calls are TRBV18 and TRBJ2-5; D unresolved. The CDR3 extends over 13 amino acids. Germline lookup yields CDR1 KGHSH and CDR2 LQKENI. The V end was cut by 0 bases, the J end by 5 bases, with 7 bases between. CDR3 residues: CASSPPRGETQYF. In DNA form, the CDR3 reads TGTGCCAGCTCACCACCCCGCGGCGAGACCCAGTACTTC.

This chain joins TRBV7-3 and TRBJ2-3; TRBD2 agrees at 12 bases. Germline V CDR1 and CDR2: SGHTA, FQGTGA. Losses at the gene ends were 4 bases for V and 0 bases for J; bases not matched to a gene: 2. This CDR3 has 16 amino acids. The CDR3 here is CASSYGLAGSTDTQYF. The DNA for the CDR3 is TGTGCCAGCAGCTACGGACTAGCGGGGAGCACAGATACGCAGTATTTT.

The CDR3 sequence: CASSLGLAEYNEQFF. DNA for the CDR3: TGTGCCAGCAGCCTCGGACTAGCGGAATACAATGAGCAGTTCTTC. The chain is built from TRBV7-9 and TRBJ2-1; 10 bases map to TRBD2. This CDR3 spans 15 amino acids. The V gene end was trimmed by 5 bases and the J gene end by 4 bases; junction bases not matched to a gene: 5. The germline V gene has CDR1 SEHNR and CDR2 FQNEAQ (reference sequence).

The chain links TRBV6-1 to TRBJ2-7, with a possible D match to TRBD1 (6 bases). V was trimmed by 6 bases and J by 3 bases, leaving 15 bases between them. The CDR3 spans 14 residues. Germline CDR1 is MNHNS and CDR2 is SASEGT. The DNA for the CDR3 is TGTGCCAGCAGCGCTGACAGGACAAACTACGAGCAGTACTTC. This translates into CASSADRTNYEQYF.

In its sample, this clone was seen a few times. The V and J genes are TRBV18 and TRBJ2-7; TRBD1 matches at 8 bases. The CDR3 is made up of 15 amino acids. From germline, CDR1 is KGHSH and CDR2 LQKENI. Trimming at V came to 6 bases and at J to 2 bases, leaving 9 bases not matched to a gene. The CDR3 DNA reads as TGTGCCAGCTCTCTCTCCGGGACAGGAGCCTACGAGCAGTACTTC. This translates into CASSLSGTGAYEQYF.

Only a few counts were recorded for this clone. An end of the junction differs from the germline gene, which may be a read error. The sample has other DNA sequences that encode this CDR3 too. The V call is TRBV28, the J call TRBJ2-3; D not certain. Looked up from germline, CDR1 is MDHEN and CDR2 is SYDVKM. The CDR3 has 10 residues. CDR3 sequence: CASSRDTQYF. The CDR3 DNA reads as TGTGCCAGCAGCAGAGATACGCAGTATTTT.

V usage is TRBV5-1 and J usage is TRBJ1-2; 10 nucleotides match TRBD1. The CDR3 consists of 16 residues. Unmatched junction bases numbered 14, after V lost 4 bases and J lost 8 bases. Germline CDR1 is SGHRS and CDR2 is YFSETQ. For the CDR3, the DNA is TGCGCCAGCAGCGACCAACCCGGGACAGGGGCTGAGGGCTACACCTTC. Translation gives CASSDQPGTGAEGYTF.

The gene calls are TRBV7-9 and TRBJ2-4; D unclear. V gave up 5 bases and J gave up 2 bases, with 16 bases separating them. This CDR3 comprises 16 residues. Looked up from germline, CDR1 is SEHNR and CDR2 is FQNEAQ (reference sequence). The DNA of the CDR3 is TGTGCCAGCAGCAATGACTTTCGGTTCACCAAAAACATTCAGTACTTC. It is translated as CASSNDFRFTKNIQYF. Full variable domain (rest looked up from reference TRBV7-9 and TRBJ2-4): DTGVSQNPRHKITKRGQNVTFRCDPISEHNRLYWYRQTLGQGPEFLTYFQNEAQLEKSRLLSDRFSAERPKGSFSTLEIQRTEQGDSAMYLCASSNDFRFTKNIQYFGAGTRLSVL.

This clone has just a few counts. Distinct nucleotide sequences in the sample also encode this CDR3. V and J are TRBV30 and TRBJ2-2; D is unclear. Trimming removed 4 bases from V and 2 bases from J, with 5 bases in between. The CDR3 has 12 residues. Germline V gene sequence: CDR1 GTSNPN, CDR2 SVGIG (reference sequence). The CDR3 spells CAWTGNTGELFF. CDR3 DNA: TGTGCCTGGACGGGTAACACCGGGGAGCTGTTTTTT.

This sequence joins TRBV4-1 and TRBJ2-1, with 7 bases lining up with TRBD2. The CDR3 loop spans 16 amino acids. J was trimmed by 9 bases and V by 6 bases; bases with no gene match: 17. Germline loops: CDR1 MGHRA, CDR2 YSYEKL. The CDR3 protein is CASRQEAAAGVGEQFF. The CDR3, as DNA: TGCGCCAGCAGGCAGGAGGCTGCGGCGGGAGTAGGTGAGCAGTTCTTC.

This rearrangement joins TRBV5-1 to TRBJ2-1, with 11 bases identical to TRBD2. This CDR3 is built from 15 residues. After removal of 0 bases from V and 10 bases from J, the junction contained 6 bases not matched to a gene. Germline lookup yields CDR1 SGHRS and CDR2 YFSETQ. In nucleotides, the CDR3 is TGCGCCAGCAGCTTGGTAGGTAGCGGGAGGGGAGAGCAGTTCTTC. Its protein product is CASSLVGSGRGEQFF.

The chain recombines TRBV4-3 with TRBJ2-3; D possibly corresponds to TRBD2 (5 bases). Deletions cut 0 bases from V and 11 bases from J, with 12 bases between. The CDR3 has 13 residues. The germline V gene has CDR1 LGHNA and CDR2 YSLEER. This chain's CDR3 is CASSQDRGYEQYF. For the CDR3, the DNA is TGCGCCAGCAGCCAAGATCGAGGGTATGAGCAGTATTTT.

As for this clone: Relative to the germline gene, one junction end is altered; a read error may explain this. The chain carries TRBV7-3 and TRBJ2-1, with TRBD1 as a possible D gene (7 bases). Germline V gene data show CDR1 as SGHTA and CDR2 as FQGTGA. The CDR3 covers 17 residues. The CDR3 region is CASSYRQGRGAYNEQFF. CDR3 bases: TGTGCCAGCAGCTACAGACAGGGTAGGGGGGCCTATAATGAGCAGTTCTTC. Full variable domain (remainder filled in from reference TRBV7-3 and TRBJ2-1): GAGVSQTPSNKVTEKGKYVELRCDPISGHTALYWYRQSLGQGPEFLIYFQGTGAADDSGLPNDRFFAVRPEGSVSTLKIQRTERGDSAVYLCASSYRQGRGAYNEQFFGPGTRLTVL.

This chain joins TRBV18 and TRBJ1-1, with a tentative D call TRBD1 (5 bases). CDR1 KGHSH and CDR2 LQKENI come from the germline V gene. The CDR3 sequence is 16 residues long. The V end lost 4 bases, the J end lost 0 bases, and 15 bases lay between the germline ends. The CDR3: CASSRSPGGLNTEAFF. The CDR3 DNA sequence: TGTGCCAGCTCACGCTCCCCCGGGGGATTGAACACTGAAGCTTTCTTT. Full variable domain (missing parts from reference TRBV18 and TRBJ1-1): NAGVMQNPRHLVRRRGQEARLRCSPMKGHSHVYWYRQLPEEGLKFMVYLQKENIIDESGMPKERFSAEFPKEGPSILRIQQVVRGDSAAYFCASSRSPGGLNTEAFFGQGTRLTVV.

This clone was seen a few times. The V gene is TRBV7-2, the J gene TRBJ1-2, with 7 bases aligning to TRBD1. The germline CDR1 and CDR2 sequences are SGHTA and FQGNSA. This CDR3 comprises 17 residues. Germline trimming cut 2 bases from V and 5 bases from J; bases unmatched to any gene: 14. Here the CDR3 DNA reads TGTGCCAGCAGCTTACGCTCGTCCCGACAGGGTCAATATGGCTACACCTTC. Translation: CASSLRSSRQGQYGYTF.